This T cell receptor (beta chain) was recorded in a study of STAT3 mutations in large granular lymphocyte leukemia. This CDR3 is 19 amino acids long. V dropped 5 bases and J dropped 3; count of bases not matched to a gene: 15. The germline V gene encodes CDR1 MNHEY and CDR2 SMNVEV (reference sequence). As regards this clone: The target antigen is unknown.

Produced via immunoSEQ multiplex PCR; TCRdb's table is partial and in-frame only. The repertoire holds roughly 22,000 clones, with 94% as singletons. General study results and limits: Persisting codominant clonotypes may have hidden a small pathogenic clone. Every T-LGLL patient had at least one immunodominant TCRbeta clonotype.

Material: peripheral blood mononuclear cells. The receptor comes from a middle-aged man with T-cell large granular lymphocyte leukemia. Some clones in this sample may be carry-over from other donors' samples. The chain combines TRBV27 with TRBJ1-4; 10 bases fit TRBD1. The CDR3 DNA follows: TGTGCCAGCAGTCTCTACCCCCGGGACAGGGGCTTACCTAATGAAAAACTGTTTTTT. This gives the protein CASSLYPRDRGLPNEKLFF.